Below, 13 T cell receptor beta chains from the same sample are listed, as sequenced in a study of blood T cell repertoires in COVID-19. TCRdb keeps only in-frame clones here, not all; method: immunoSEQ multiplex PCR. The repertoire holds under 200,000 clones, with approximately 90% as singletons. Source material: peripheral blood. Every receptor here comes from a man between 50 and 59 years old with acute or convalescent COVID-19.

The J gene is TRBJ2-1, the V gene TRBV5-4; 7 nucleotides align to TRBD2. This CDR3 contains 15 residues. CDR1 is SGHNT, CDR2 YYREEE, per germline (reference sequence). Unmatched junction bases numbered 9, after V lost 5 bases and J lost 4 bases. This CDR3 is CASSSARTSYNEQFF. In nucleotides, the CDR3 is TGTGCCAGCAGTTCGGCCCGGACTAGTTACAATGAGCAGTTCTTC.

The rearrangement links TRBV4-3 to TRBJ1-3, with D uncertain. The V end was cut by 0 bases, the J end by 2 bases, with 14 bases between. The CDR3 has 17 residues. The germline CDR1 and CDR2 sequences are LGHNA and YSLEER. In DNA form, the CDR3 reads TGCGCCAGCAGCCAAGATCGGTGGGCTTCGGCTGGAAACACCATATATTTT. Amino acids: CASSQDRWASAGNTIYF.

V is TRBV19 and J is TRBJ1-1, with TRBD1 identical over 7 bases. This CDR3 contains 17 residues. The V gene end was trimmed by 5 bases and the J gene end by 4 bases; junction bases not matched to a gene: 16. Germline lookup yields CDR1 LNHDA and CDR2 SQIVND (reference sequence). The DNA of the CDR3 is TGTGCCAGTAGTGAGAGCAGGGGGGTAGGTCATAGCACTGAAGCTTTCTTT. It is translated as CASSESRGVGHSTEAFF.

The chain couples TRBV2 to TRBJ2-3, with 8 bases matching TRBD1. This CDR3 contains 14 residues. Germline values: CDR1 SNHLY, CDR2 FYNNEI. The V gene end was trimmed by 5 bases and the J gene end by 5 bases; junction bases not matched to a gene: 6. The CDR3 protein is CASSRQGFGDTQYF. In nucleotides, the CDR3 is TGTGCCAGCAGTCGACAGGGGTTCGGAGATACGCAGTATTTT.

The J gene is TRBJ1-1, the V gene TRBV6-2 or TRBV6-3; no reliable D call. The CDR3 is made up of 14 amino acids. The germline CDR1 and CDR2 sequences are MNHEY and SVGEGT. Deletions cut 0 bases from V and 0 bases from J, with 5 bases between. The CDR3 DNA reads TGTGCCAGCAGTTACTCCCCGGTGAACACTGAAGCTTTCTTT. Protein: CASSYSPVNTEAFF.

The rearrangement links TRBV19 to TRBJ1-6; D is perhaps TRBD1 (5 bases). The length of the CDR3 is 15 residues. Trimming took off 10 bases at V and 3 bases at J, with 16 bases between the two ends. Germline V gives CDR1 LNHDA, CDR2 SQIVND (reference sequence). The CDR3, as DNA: TGTGCCACCTGTTCGCAGCAGGGCTATAATTCACCCCTCCACTTT. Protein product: CATCSQQGYNSPLHF.

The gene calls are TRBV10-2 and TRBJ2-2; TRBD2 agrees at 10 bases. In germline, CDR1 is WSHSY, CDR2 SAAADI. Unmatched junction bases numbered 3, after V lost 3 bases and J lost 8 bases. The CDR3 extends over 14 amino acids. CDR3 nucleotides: TGCGCCAGCAGTGAAATAGCGGGAGGTGGGGAGCTGTTTTTT. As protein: CASSEIAGGGELFF.

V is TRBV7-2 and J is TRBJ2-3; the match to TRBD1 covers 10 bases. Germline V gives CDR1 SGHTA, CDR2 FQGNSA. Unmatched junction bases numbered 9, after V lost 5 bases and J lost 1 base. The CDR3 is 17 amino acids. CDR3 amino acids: CASSLRDRGLGTDTQYF. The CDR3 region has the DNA TGTGCCAGCAGCCTCCGGGACAGGGGACTCGGCACAGATACGCAGTATTTT. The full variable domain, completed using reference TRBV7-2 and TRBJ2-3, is GAGVSQSPSNKVTEKGKDVELRCDPISGHTALYWYRQSLGQGLEFLIYFQGNSAPDKSGLPSDRFSAERTGGSVSTLTIQRTQQEDSAVYLCASSLRDRGLGTDTQYFGPGTRLTVL.

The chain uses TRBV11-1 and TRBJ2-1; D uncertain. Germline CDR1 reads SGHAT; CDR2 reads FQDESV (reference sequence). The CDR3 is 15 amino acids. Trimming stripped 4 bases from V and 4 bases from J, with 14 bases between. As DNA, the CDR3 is TGTGCCAGCAGCTCCACCGGGTCCCGATACAATGAGCAGTTCTTC. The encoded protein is CASSSTGSRYNEQFF.

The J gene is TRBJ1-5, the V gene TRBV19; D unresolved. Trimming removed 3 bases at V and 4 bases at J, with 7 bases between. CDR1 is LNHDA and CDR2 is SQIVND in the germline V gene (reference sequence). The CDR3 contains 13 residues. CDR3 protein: CASSMRGNQPQHF. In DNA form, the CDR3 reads TGTGCCAGTAGTATGCGAGGGAATCAGCCCCAGCATTTT.

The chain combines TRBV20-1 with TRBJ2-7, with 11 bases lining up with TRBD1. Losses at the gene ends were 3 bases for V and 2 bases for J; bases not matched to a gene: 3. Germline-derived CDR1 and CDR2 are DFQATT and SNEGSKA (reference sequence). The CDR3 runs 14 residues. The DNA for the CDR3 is TGCAGTGCTAGTAAGGGACAGGGGGCCTACGAGCAGTACTTC. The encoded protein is CSASKGQGAYEQYF.

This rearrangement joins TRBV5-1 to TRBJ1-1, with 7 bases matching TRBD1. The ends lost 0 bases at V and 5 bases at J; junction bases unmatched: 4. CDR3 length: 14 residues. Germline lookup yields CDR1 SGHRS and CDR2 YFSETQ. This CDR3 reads CASSLDRGGTEAFF. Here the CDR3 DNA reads TGCGCCAGCAGCTTGGACAGGGGTGGAACTGAAGCTTTCTTT.

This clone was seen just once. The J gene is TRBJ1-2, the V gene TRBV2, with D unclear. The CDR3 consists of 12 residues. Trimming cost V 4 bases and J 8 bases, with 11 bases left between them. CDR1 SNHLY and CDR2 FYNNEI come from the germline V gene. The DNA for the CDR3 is TGTGCCAGCAGTGCCTTTTCGCGGGGCTACACCTTC. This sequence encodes CASSAFSRGYTF.